Listed below are T cell receptor beta chains from one sample, sequenced in a study of human T cells and chemical hapten exposure. TCRdb fed the RACE reads into MiXCR, producing one record per CDR3 protein. Altogether 50,000 or so distinct CDR3 sequences are present, 3.5% to 4.5% being singletons, with the ten largest covering around 5.5%. Sequencing was done on a sample of whole blood. Receptor source: a human donor in good health. Some clones in this sample may be carry-over from other donors' samples. The CDR3 runs from the conserved cysteine through the conserved F or W. A D gene is named only where the DNA matches it firmly.

CDR3: CASSYPPGPPREQYF
D: NA
J: TRBJ2-7
V: TRBV6-2/TRBV6-3

CDR3: CSVDDRANTGELFF
D: TRBD1
J: TRBJ2-2
V: TRBV29-1

CDR3: CASSYSRLNTEAFF
D: NA
J: TRBJ1-1
V: TRBV6-5

CDR3: CASSSSGLLSYEQYF
D: NA
J: TRBJ2-7
V: TRBV7-2

CDR3: CASSWAGVRTSGNTIYF
D: NA
J: TRBJ1-3
V: TRBV5-6

CDR3: CASRWSAGDTQYF
D: NA
J: TRBJ2-3
V: TRBV2

CDR3: CSGGRINTEAFF
D: NA
J: TRBJ1-1
V: TRBV29-1

CDR3: CASSFPSTYEQYF
D: NA
J: TRBJ2-7
V: TRBV11-2

CDR3: CASSARDTQYF
D: NA
J: TRBJ2-3
V: TRBV6-1

CDR3: CASRSGSLSDTQYF
D: TRBD2
J: TRBJ2-3
V: TRBV28

CDR3: CAISVGATEAFF
D: NA
J: TRBJ1-1
V: TRBV10-3

CDR3: CASSSEVYGYTF
D: NA
J: TRBJ1-2
V: TRBV6-6

CDR3: CSARDRWAGETQYF
D: NA
J: TRBJ2-5
V: TRBV20-1

CDR3: CAISPGTSGRALGSQTQYF
D: TRBD2
J: TRBJ2-5
V: TRBV10-3

CDR3: CASSFSSGTLPREQYF
D: TRBD2
J: TRBJ2-7
V: TRBV27

CDR3: CASSSTGSNTEAFF
D: NA
J: TRBJ1-1
V: TRBV12-3/TRBV12-4

CDR3: CASSLEWVTMASEEETQYF
D: NA
J: TRBJ2-5
V: TRBV11-2

CDR3: CASSSSGRAGTGELFF
D: TRBD2
J: TRBJ2-2
V: TRBV12-3/TRBV12-4

CDR3: CASSPKQGPTYEQYF
D: NA
J: TRBJ2-7
V: TRBV25-1

CDR3: CASSLSRWEGSSGNTIYF
D: NA
J: TRBJ1-3
V: TRBV27

CDR3: CASSPGRVNTEAFF
D: NA
J: TRBJ1-1
V: TRBV13

CDR3: CASSLVLAGGEETQYF
D: TRBD2
J: TRBJ2-5
V: TRBV5-1

CDR3: CASSLTEAYTF
D: NA
J: TRBJ1-2
V: TRBV7-9

CDR3: CAWSVGLSYEQYF
D: NA
J: TRBJ2-7
V: TRBV30

CDR3: CSVGGFSYEQYF
D: NA
J: TRBJ2-7
V: TRBV20-1

CDR3: CSVGTASYGYTF
D: TRBD1
J: TRBJ1-2
V: TRBV29-1

CDR3: CASSQRGLAGVALTGDTQYF
D: TRBD2
J: TRBJ2-3
V: TRBV12-3/TRBV12-4

CDR3: CASSLTPDEQFF
D: NA
J: TRBJ2-1
V: TRBV7-3

CDR3: CASSPKDRTFQYF
D: TRBD1
J: TRBJ2-7
V: TRBV11-3

CDR3: CASRSGRLGDTEAFF
D: NA
J: TRBJ1-1
V: TRBV11-3

CDR3: CASSPRGASATYEQYF
D: NA
J: TRBJ2-7
V: TRBV11-1

CDR3: CATSAAGATDTQYF
D: NA
J: TRBJ2-3
V: TRBV24-1

CDR3: CASSSYTATQYF
D: NA
J: TRBJ2-3
V: TRBV6-2/TRBV6-3

CDR3: CASRVGGGSGANVLTF
D: TRBD2
J: TRBJ2-6
V: TRBV2

CDR3: CASSPGDFGNQPQHF
D: NA
J: TRBJ1-5
V: TRBV28

CDR3: CASTFMGSYEQYF
D: NA
J: TRBJ2-7
V: TRBV11-2

CDR3: CASSVERTGVGNTIYF
D: TRBD1
J: TRBJ1-3
V: TRBV2

CDR3: CATSATGTDTSYGYTF
D: TRBD1
J: TRBJ1-2
V: TRBV28

CDR3: CSVERTELNYGYTF
D: NA
J: TRBJ1-2
V: TRBV29-1

CDR3: CASSPWTGVETQYF
D: TRBD1
J: TRBJ2-5
V: TRBV5-5

CDR3: CASSGLRGYNEQFF
D: NA
J: TRBJ2-1
V: TRBV9

CDR3: CASSRGTGRTSEQYF
D: NA
J: TRBJ2-7
V: TRBV18

CDR3: CASSSWAGTEAFF
D: NA
J: TRBJ1-1
V: TRBV5-1

CDR3: CSASARGLHGYTF
D: TRBD1
J: TRBJ1-2
V: TRBV20-1

CDR3: CASSFTGLRYNEQFF
D: NA
J: TRBJ2-1
V: TRBV27

CDR3: CASSLYRVPFVGYTF
D: NA
J: TRBJ1-2
V: TRBV28

CDR3: CASSFRDGERETQYF
D: NA
J: TRBJ2-5
V: TRBV5-1

CDR3: CASSQDRVRQPQHF
D: NA
J: TRBJ1-5
V: TRBV3-1

CDR3: CASSSGKWNTDTQYF
D: NA
J: TRBJ2-3
V: TRBV5-1

CDR3: CSARRGGRVNGYTF
D: NA
J: TRBJ1-2
V: TRBV20-1